The text below deals with one TCR beta chain. No antigen is known for it. Per-base qualities were not stored, and no clone one base away is much larger. This sample was included in a study of technical replicates of blood from a few donors (dated by TCRdb to about 2017). Preparation of the library involved the immunoSEQ multiplex PCR assay. TCRdb limited this immuneACCESS table to in-frame rearrangements with V and J called. A share of clones is missing; checked studies link under half to unresolved V genes, and the rest is unexplained. The sample records fewer than 110,000 clones, under 96% of which are singletons. Of the sample, 0.21% is held by the ten largest clones. Reading the germline V gene gives CDR1 ENHRY and CDR2 SYGVKD. The CDR3, from cysteine to phenylalanine, totals 15 residues. Only the CDR3 portion is preserved as DNA: 45 bases, with reading frame beginning at the first base. V drops 6 bases and J drops 4 bases, leaving 18 bases in between.

The receptor was isolated from a human donor in good health. Sequenced: T cells isolated from PBMCs. The V gene is TRBV10-3 and the J gene is TRBJ1-1; the D gene is possibly TRBD1, with 6 bases matching. The nucleotide sequence is TGTGCCATCAGCGCCCTTGACAGGTTCGGCACTGAAGCTTTCTTT. Its amino acids are CAISALDRFGTEAFF.